One and the same sample provided the 26 T cell receptor beta chains below, sequenced in a study of CD8 T cells in Susac syndrome (dated by TCRdb to between 2018 and 2021). Libraries were constructed by the immunoSEQ multiplex PCR assay. RNA was extracted using the RNeasy kit, and about 0.5 to 1 ug of the RNA was reverse transcribed with random hexamers. The raw public data were reprocessed by TCRdb itself: fastp quality trimming at Q25, MiXCR clonotype calling, in-frame beta chains only. Each entry merges the rows of one CDR3 protein and shows their most common DNA and genes. The table for this sample lists about 200,000 distinct CDR3 sequences; about 95% of them were counted only once. The ten largest clones add up to around 0.085% of the sample. The sequenced material came from CD4+ T cells from PBMCs. The receptors shown here come from a human donor with multiple sclerosis.

The chain has TRBV5-1 and TRBJ2-7; the D gene is possibly TRBD1 (6 bases). Germline V gene lookup returns CDR1 SGHRS and CDR2 YFSETQ. With 4 bases removed from V and 6 bases from J, the gap between germline ends came to 11 bases. This CDR3 is built from 12 residues. The CDR3 DNA follows: TGCGCCAGCAGCCCGGGGACACGCGAGCAGTACTTC. Residues: CASSPGTREQYF.

V is TRBV19 and J is TRBJ2-2; D gene uncertain. The CDR3 sequence is 13 residues long. Germline V gene sequence: CDR1 LNHDA, CDR2 SQIVND (reference sequence). V dropped 2 bases and J dropped 5 bases, with 6 bases sitting between them. Written as DNA, the CDR3 is TGTGCCAGTAGTATACGAGGTACCGGGGAGCTGTTTTTT. Translated: CASSIRGTGELFF.

The chain carries TRBV25-1 and TRBJ2-7; D might be TRBD2 (5 bases). The V gene lost 2 bases and the J gene lost 6 bases, with 17 bases spanning the gap. The CDR3 is made up of 15 amino acids. Germline CDR1 is MGHDK and CDR2 is SYGVNS. CDR3 nucleotide sequence: TGTGCCAGCAGTGAAGGGAGCTGGACGTTTGGCGAGCAGTACTTC. Its translation: CASSEGSWTFGEQYF.

This rearrangement joins TRBV18 to TRBJ1-1; D gene uncertain. Germline-derived CDR1 and CDR2 are KGHSH and LQKENI. There are 14 residues in the CDR3. V dropped 3 bases and J dropped 5 bases, with 13 bases sitting between them. The CDR3, as DNA: TGTGCCAGCTCACCGCCCTCGAGGATAACTGAAGCTTTCTTT. Its translation is CASSPPSRITEAFF.

V and J are TRBV7-2 and TRBJ2-3; D unclear. Germline V gives CDR1 SGHTA, CDR2 FQGNSA. The CDR3 spans 12 residues. V gave up 2 bases and J gave up 6 bases, with 6 bases separating them. CDR3 nucleotides: TGTGCCAGCAGCTTAACGCGCGATACGCAGTATTTT. As protein: CASSLTRDTQYF.

This clonotype was seen once. The chain couples TRBV20-1 to TRBJ2-5; maybe TRBD2 (6 bases). CDR1 is DFQATT and CDR2 is SNEGSKA in the germline V gene (reference sequence). This CDR3 comprises 14 residues. The V end was cut by 0 bases, the J end by 5 bases, with 13 bases between. DNA of the CDR3: TGCAGTGCTAGAGATATGGCGGGATGGGAGACCCAGTACTTC. Its protein product is CSARDMAGWETQYF.

CDR3 DNA sequence: TGCGCCAGCAGCTACCAACAGGGGAACACTGAAGCTTTCTTT. This gives the protein CASSYQQGNTEAFF. The V call is TRBV5-1, the J call TRBJ1-1, with D tentatively TRBD1 (6 bases). Trimming removed 3 bases from V and 1 base from J, with 10 bases in between. Germline V CDR1 and CDR2: SGHRS, YFSETQ. The CDR3 totals 14 residues.

This clonotype was counted a single time. The V call is TRBV12-3 or TRBV12-4, the J call TRBJ2-5; a weak D match, TRBD1 (6 bases). The CDR3 contains 16 residues. V was clipped by 3 bases and J by 2 bases, with 16 bases between them. The CDR3 DNA reads TGTGCCAGCAGTTTGGCGGGTGGGGGCACTCAAGAGACCCAGTACTTC. Its protein product is CASSLAGGGTQETQYF.

This clonotype appeared a single time. The genes are TRBV25-1 and TRBJ1-2; D perhaps matches TRBD1 (5 bases). CDR1 and CDR2 from the germline V gene are MGHDK and SYGVNS. CDR3 size: 13 residues. Deletions cut 4 bases from V and 4 bases from J, with 10 bases between. The CDR3 region has the DNA TGTGCCAGCAGTGTCCGGGACCTCTATGGCTACACCTTC. It encodes CASSVRDLYGYTF.

The chain couples TRBV20-1 to TRBJ2-1; weak D call: TRBD2 (6 bases). Germline V CDR1 and CDR2: DFQATT, SNEGSKA (reference sequence). The CDR3 totals 14 residues. The ends were cut back, 3 bases at V and 10 bases at J, with 19 bases in the middle. The DNA of the CDR3 is TGCAGTGCTAGGAAGGCGGGACTGCCCAAAGAGCAGTTCTTC. It translates to CSARKAGLPKEQFF.

The chain has TRBV20-1 and TRBJ2-2; D may be TRBD2 (5 bases). The germline V and J ends were trimmed by 2 bases and 4 bases, with 11 bases remaining between them. Germline V CDR1 and CDR2: DFQATT, SNEGSKA (reference sequence). This CDR3 has 14 amino acids. The CDR3 loop reads CSARSGVATGELFF. The CDR3 nucleotides are TGCAGTGCTAGATCCGGGGTGGCCACCGGGGAGCTGTTTTTT.

The gene calls are TRBV2 and TRBJ1-1; 8 bases are shared with TRBD1. Unmatched junction bases numbered 7, after V lost 7 bases and J lost 6 bases. CDR3 length: 13 residues. Germline V gene sequence: CDR1 SNHLY, CDR2 FYNNEI. The CDR3 sequence: CASISDRESEAFF. In DNA form, the CDR3 reads TGTGCCAGCATCTCGGACAGGGAGTCTGAAGCTTTCTTT.

The rearrangement links TRBV20-1 to TRBJ2-1; D might be TRBD2 (6 bases). With 6 bases removed from V and 9 bases from J, the gap between germline ends came to 12 bases. This CDR3 region has 11 residues. Germline V gene sequence: CDR1 DFQATT, CDR2 SNEGSKA (reference sequence). The CDR3 DNA follows: TGCAGTGCCACCTTAGCGGTTGAGCAGTTCTTC. It codes for CSATLAVEQFF.

This clonotype has only one observation. The V call is TRBV3-1, the J call TRBJ2-7; D remains ambiguous. V lost 0 bases and J lost 5, with 2 bases in between. The CDR3 sequence is 11 residues long. Germline assignment: CDR1 LGHDT and CDR2 YNNKEL (reference sequence). This chain's CDR3 is CASSQDNEQYF. As DNA, the CDR3 is TGTGCCAGCAGCCAAGACAACGAGCAGTACTTC.

The rearrangement uses TRBV4-1 and TRBJ2-3; TRBD2 matches at 11 bases. The length of the CDR3 is 16 residues. In germline, CDR1 is MGHRA, CDR2 YSYEKL. The ends lost 1 base at V and 3 bases at J; junction bases unmatched: 3. The CDR3 coding sequence is TGCGCCAGCAGCCAAGCCGGGACTAGCGGAACAGATACGCAGTATTTT. Encoded protein: CASSQAGTSGTDTQYF.

This chain joins TRBV20-1 and TRBJ2-5; D might be TRBD1 (6 bases). The CDR3 totals 15 residues. Germline values: CDR1 DFQATT, CDR2 SNEGSKA (reference sequence). With 3 bases removed from V and 7 bases from J, the gap between germline ends came to 21 bases. This CDR3 is CSARLGPGDFGTQYF. As DNA, the CDR3 is TGCAGTGCTAGGTTGGGACCAGGGGATTTTGGGACCCAGTACTTC.

V and J are TRBV4-2 and TRBJ1-2; the D gene is possibly TRBD1 (5 bases). The CDR3 is 14 amino acids. V was clipped by 4 bases and J by 3 bases, with 12 bases between them. The germline CDR1 and CDR2 sequences are LGHNA and YNFKEQ. The CDR3 sequence is CASSPGEGHYGYTF. CDR3 nucleotides: TGTGCCAGCAGCCCCGGTGAGGGACACTATGGCTACACCTTC.

The chain is built from TRBV15 and TRBJ1-1; D is ambiguous. The CDR3 has 15 residues. Germline V gene data show CDR1 as LNHNV and CDR2 as YYDKDF (reference sequence). V was cut by 0 bases and J by 0 bases, with 8 bases left in between. CDR3 sequence (DNA): TGTGCCACCAGCAGAGACCGTAAGGTGAACACTGAAGCTTTCTTT. It encodes CATSRDRKVNTEAFF.

The rearrangement links TRBV30 to TRBJ2-3, with 7 positions matching TRBD2. This CDR3 spans 15 amino acids. The V gene's germline CDR1 is GTSNPN and CDR2 SVGIG (reference sequence). V gave up 0 bases and J gave up 2 bases; unmatched junction bases: 5. The CDR3: CAWSVGAGPTDTQYF. DNA of the CDR3: TGTGCCTGGAGTGTAGGAGCGGGGCCCACAGATACGCAGTATTTT.

This sequence joins TRBV20-1 and TRBJ2-7, with D perhaps TRBD1 (6 bases). The CDR3 is 15 residues long. Trimming removed 5 bases at V and 3 bases at J, with 20 bases between. Germline CDR1 and CDR2: DFQATT and SNEGSKA (reference sequence). DNA of the CDR3: TGCAGTGCTCCCTCACTTGGACAGACTAACTACGAGCAGTACTTC. Translated, it gives CSAPSLGQTNYEQYF.

This clonotype was detected once. J is TRBJ2-1 and V is TRBV18; 7 nucleotides match TRBD1. Germline V gene data show CDR1 as KGHSH and CDR2 as LQKENI. V trimming: 0 bases; J trimming: 8 bases; junction bases outside the gene matches: 1. CDR3 length: 13 residues. The CDR3 protein is CASSPPQGDEQFF. The CDR3 nucleotides read TGTGCCAGCTCACCACCCCAGGGGGATGAGCAGTTCTTC.

The V call is TRBV6-2 or TRBV6-3, the J call TRBJ2-3; 10 bases line up with TRBD2. The germline gives CDR1 MNHEY, CDR2 SVGEGT. V was pared by 2 bases and J by 6 bases, with 5 bases of the junction left unmatched. This CDR3 is 15 amino acids long. The chain's CDR3 is CASSYPGLAADTQYF. CDR3 in DNA: TGTGCCAGCAGTTACCCTGGACTAGCGGCTGATACGCAGTATTTT.

The rearrangement uses TRBV6-5 and TRBJ1-2; 9 bases align to TRBD1. This CDR3 contains 13 residues. The J segment lost 7 bases and the V segment lost 7 bases, leaving 7 bases of the junction unmatched. Germline V lookup: CDR1 MNHEY, CDR2 SVGAGI. The chain's CDR3 is CASTDRGGSGYTF. The CDR3 DNA follows: TGTGCCAGCACCGACAGGGGGGGCTCTGGCTACACCTTC.

This chain joins TRBV3-1 and TRBJ1-6, with D unclear. Trimming took 3 bases from V and 7 from J, leaving 4 bases between them. This CDR3 has 12 residues. In germline, CDR1 is LGHDT, CDR2 YNNKEL (reference sequence). For the CDR3, the DNA is TGTGCCAGCAGCCAGGGGAATTCACCCCTCCACTTT. It encodes CASSQGNSPLHF.

The rearrangement joins TRBV4-2 to TRBJ2-2, with 9 bases aligning to TRBD1. The J segment lost 7 bases and the V segment lost 0 bases, leaving 6 bases of the junction unmatched. The V gene's germline CDR1 is LGHNA and CDR2 YNFKEQ. The CDR3 loop spans 16 amino acids. The CDR3 DNA reads TGTGCCAGCAGCCAAGAAGGGACAGGGCTGGGCGGGGAGCTGTTTTTT. Its protein product is CASSQEGTGLGGELFF.

This chain connects TRBV24-1 to TRBJ2-1, with 8 bases identical to TRBD2. The CDR3 is made up of 16 amino acids. The germline CDR1 and CDR2 sequences are KGHDR and SFDVKD. V lost 3 bases, J lost 7 bases, and 10 bases stayed unmatched. The CDR3 protein is CATSDPARGGWNEQFF. The CDR3 nucleotides read TGTGCCACCAGTGATCCCGCCCGCGGGGGGTGGAATGAGCAGTTCTTC.